The source of this T cell receptor beta chain is a study of spatial heterogeneity in lung cancer. Time point meaning: blood at routine non-recurrence follow-up after resection. Unsorted tumor, nontumor lung tissue or cryopreserved PBMC supplied the whole RNA. Germline V gives CDR1 SGHTA, CDR2 FQGNSA. This CDR3 region has 15 residues. V lost 2 bases and J lost 3; bases outside the gene matches: 7. TCRdb reprocessed the 5' RACE reads via MiXCR and lists one record per CDR3 protein. In the table there are 45,000 to 65,000 distinct CDR3 sequences, roughly 8.1% of which are singletons. The clonotype was recovered from a female donor with early-stage non-small cell lung cancer. This sequence joins TRBV7-2 and TRBJ2-7; 7 bases are a match to TRBD2. Sequences were derived from PBMCs, sampled at follow-up. In nucleotides, the CDR3 is TGTGCCAGCAGCTTACACGGCGGGGGATACTACGAGCAGTACTTC. Protein product: CASSLHGGGYYEQYF.